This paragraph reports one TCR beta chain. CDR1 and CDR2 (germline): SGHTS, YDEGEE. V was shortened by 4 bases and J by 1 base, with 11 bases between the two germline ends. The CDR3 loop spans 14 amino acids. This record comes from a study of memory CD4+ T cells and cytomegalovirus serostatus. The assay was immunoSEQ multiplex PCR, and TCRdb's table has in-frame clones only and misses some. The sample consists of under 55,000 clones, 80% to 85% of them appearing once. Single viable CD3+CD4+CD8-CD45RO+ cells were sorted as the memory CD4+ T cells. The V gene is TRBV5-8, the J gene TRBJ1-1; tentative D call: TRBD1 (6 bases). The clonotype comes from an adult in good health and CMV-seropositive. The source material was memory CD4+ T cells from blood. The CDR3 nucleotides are TGTGCCAGCAGCAGGGGGGTCAGGAACACTGAAGCTTTCTTT. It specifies CASSRGVRNTEAFF.